The subject of this entry is one T cell receptor beta chain. Its antigen is as yet unknown. Clones were read by immunoSEQ multiplex PCR, and TCRdb kept only the in-frame ones, dropping some. The sample consists of hundreds of thousands of clones, roughly nine tenths of them appearing once. This specimen belongs to a study of Ad26.COV2.S vaccination and SARS-CoV-2 variants. Specified treatment: 19 received Ad26.COV2.S at low or high dose, single or two shots; 5 received placebo; per-sample allocation not given. The samples were gathered on day 63 after the first injection of vaccine or placebo. This CDR3 has 18 amino acids. V lost 7 bases and J lost 3, with 28 bases in between. Study-wide findings and caveats: Post-vaccination breadth of spike-specific CD8+ and CD4+ T cell responses was reportedly substantial. Non-spike TCR breadth was similar in vaccine and placebo recipients.

The TCR comes from a person between 18 and 65 years old who received the Ad26.COV2.S COVID-19 vaccine or a placebo. The chain recombines TRBV23-1 with TRBJ2-7; a possible D gene is TRBD1 (6 bases). TRBV23-1 is an open reading frame, and its role is uncertain. Sequenced here: peripheral blood, sampled in a trial of Ad26.COV2.S vaccine versus placebo. The CDR3 coding sequence is TGCGCCAGCACGGACGCGGAAACCGGGACATCTTCCCTCTACGAGCAGTACTTC. Protein product: CASTDAETGTSSLYEQYF.